This T cell receptor beta chain is from a study of human T cells and chemical hapten exposure. TCRdb reprocessed the RACE reads with MiXCR, giving one entry per CDR3 protein. The sample holds 35,000 to 50,000 distinct CDR3 sequences, 3.7% seen once. The time point was: healthy volunteer bleed at 6 weeks. Before extraction, the whole blood was not fractionated, and total RNA was taken from it. The table lists this clonotype with many counts. V dropped 4 bases and J dropped 1 base, with 17 bases sitting between them. Germline V lookup: CDR1 PRHDT, CDR2 FYEKMQ (reference sequence). The CDR3 is 17 amino acids.

This chain links TRBV13 with TRBJ2-4; D is perhaps TRBD2 (6 bases). The sequence derives from a human donor in good health. Some clones in this sample may be carry-over from other donors' samples. The sample comprised whole blood. For the CDR3, the DNA is TGTGCCAGCAGCTCCCTAGGCGGGGAGTGGGCCAAAAACATTCAGTACTTC. As protein: CASSSLGGEWAKNIQYF.